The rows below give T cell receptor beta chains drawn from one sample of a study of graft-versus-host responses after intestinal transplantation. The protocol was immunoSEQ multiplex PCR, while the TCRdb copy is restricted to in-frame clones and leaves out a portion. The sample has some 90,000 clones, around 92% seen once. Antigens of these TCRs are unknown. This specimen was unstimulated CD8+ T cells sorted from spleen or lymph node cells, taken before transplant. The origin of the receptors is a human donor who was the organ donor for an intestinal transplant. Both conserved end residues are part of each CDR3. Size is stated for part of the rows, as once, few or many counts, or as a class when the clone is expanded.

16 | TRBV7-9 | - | CASSLAGTGEVDGYTF
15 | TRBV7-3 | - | CASSLQAGSTDTQYF
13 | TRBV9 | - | CASSVAWNTEAFF
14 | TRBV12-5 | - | CASGTPGGGGGYTF
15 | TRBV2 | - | CASWGQGRANYGYTF
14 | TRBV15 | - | CATSRDRDNTEAFF
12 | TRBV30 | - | CAWSDTGGEAFF
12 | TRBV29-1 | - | CSVEDRRGGYTF
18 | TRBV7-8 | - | CASSLTTGNTYYNSPLHF
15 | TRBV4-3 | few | CASSQEGSDRGPQHF
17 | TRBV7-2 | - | CASSFRYSRDSATEAFF
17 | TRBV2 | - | CASSEAPAGFGTTEAFF
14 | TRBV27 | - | CASLTRAGLDEQFF
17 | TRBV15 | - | CATSRRPGQGITDTQYF
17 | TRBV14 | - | CASSQDRTQPSSYEQYF
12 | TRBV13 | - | CASSPPGFEQYF
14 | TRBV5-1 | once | CASSLGPGDEKLFF
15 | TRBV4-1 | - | CASSQVYLGARGYTF
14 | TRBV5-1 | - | CASSETGDNQPQHF
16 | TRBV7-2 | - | CASSGPGTPSTDTQYF
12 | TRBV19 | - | CASGQGSYGYTF
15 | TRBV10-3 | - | CAISNRVNLNQPQHF
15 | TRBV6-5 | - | CASSNRGGANTEAFF
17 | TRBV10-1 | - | CASSDFTSGGQTGELFF
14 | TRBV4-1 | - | CASSQVMGSIGQYF
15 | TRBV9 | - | CASSVARGGIYEQFF
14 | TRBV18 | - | CATVVPGQTYEQYF
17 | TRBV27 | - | CASSSRQAFSGANVLTF
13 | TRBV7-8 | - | CASSHRGVGAQYF
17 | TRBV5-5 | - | CASSPYYGTEPYQPQHF
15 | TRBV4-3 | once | CASSQAVTGTYEQYF
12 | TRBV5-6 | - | CASSLGQNEQFF
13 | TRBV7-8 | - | CASSLGETYEQYF
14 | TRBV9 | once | CASSVGSGTDTQYF
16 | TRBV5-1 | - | CASSPPGVKINYGYTF
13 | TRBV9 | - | CASSAGTNEKLFF
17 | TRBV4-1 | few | CASSQTMGGSPGNTIYF
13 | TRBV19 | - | CASTPTEGNIQYF
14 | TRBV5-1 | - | CASSEEGADYGYTF
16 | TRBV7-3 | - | CASSPSTSGGIGELFF
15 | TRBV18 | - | CASSPDRDSPYEQYF
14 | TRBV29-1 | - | CSVLRTDANYGYTF
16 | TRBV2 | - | CASSVHHTGLYYGYTF
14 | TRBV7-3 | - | CASSSLGGTDTQYF